What follows is one T cell receptor (beta chain) and its context. Stated treatment: roughly 20 received Ad26.COV2.S at low or high dose, single or two shots; about 5 received placebo; per-sample allocation not given. Each sample was drawn 63 days after the first injection (of vaccine or placebo). This entry comes from a study of Ad26.COV2.S vaccination and SARS-CoV-2 variants. With V trimmed by 3 bases and J by 4 bases, 8 bases remained unmatched. Germline V gives CDR1 SEHNR, CDR2 FQNEAQ (reference sequence). CDR3 length equals 15 residues. Measured with immunoSEQ multiplex PCR; TCRdb has only the in-frame clones, and not every one. The table shows about half a million clones, with 89% occurring only once.

The TCR comes from a person between 18 and 60 years old who received the Ad26.COV2.S COVID-19 vaccine or a placebo. The V call is TRBV7-9, the J call TRBJ2-7; 8 bases are shared with TRBD1. The sample in question was peripheral blood, obtained in a trial of Ad26.COV2.S vaccine versus placebo. In nucleotides, the CDR3 is TGTGCCAGCAGCTTGCCAGGGGGCCCAGGTTACGAGCAGTACTTC. Translated: CASSLPGGPGYEQYF.